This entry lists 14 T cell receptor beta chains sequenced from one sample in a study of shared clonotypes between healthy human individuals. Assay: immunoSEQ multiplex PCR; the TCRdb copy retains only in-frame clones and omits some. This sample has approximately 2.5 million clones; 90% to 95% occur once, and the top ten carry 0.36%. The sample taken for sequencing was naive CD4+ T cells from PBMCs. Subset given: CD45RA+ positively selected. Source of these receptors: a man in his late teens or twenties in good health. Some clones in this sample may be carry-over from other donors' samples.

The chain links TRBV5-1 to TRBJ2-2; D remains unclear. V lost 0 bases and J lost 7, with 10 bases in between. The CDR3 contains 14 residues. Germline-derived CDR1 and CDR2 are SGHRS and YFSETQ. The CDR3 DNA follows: TGCGCCAGCAGCTTGGCTGAGATTGGCGGGGAGCTGTTTTTT. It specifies CASSLAEIGGELFF.

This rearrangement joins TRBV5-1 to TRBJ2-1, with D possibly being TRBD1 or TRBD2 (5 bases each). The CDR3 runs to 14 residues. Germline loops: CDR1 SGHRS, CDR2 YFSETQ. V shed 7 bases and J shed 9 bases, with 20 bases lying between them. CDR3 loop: CASGTRNPRSEQFF. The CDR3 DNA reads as TGCGCCAGCGGGACCCGGAATCCACGGTCTGAGCAGTTCTTC.

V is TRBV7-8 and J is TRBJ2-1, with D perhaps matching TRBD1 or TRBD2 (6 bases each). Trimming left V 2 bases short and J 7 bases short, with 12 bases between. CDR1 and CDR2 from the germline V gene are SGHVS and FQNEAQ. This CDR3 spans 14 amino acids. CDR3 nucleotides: TGTGCCAGCAGCTTATTTGGGGGGCAGAATGAGCAGTTCTTC. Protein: CASSLFGGQNEQFF.

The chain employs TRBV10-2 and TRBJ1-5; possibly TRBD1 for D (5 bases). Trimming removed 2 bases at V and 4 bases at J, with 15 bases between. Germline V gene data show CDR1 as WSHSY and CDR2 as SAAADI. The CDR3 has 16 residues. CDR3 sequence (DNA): TGCGCCAGCAGTGAGCGGCAGGGAGTAAGGAATCAGCCCCAGCATTTT. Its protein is CASSERQGVRNQPQHF.

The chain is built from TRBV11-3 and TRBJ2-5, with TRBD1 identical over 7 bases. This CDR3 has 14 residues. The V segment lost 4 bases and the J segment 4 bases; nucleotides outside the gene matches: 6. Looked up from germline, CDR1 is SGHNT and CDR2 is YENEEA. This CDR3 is CASSSDRQGETQYF. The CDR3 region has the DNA TGTGCCAGCAGCTCGGACAGGCAAGGAGAGACCCAGTACTTC.

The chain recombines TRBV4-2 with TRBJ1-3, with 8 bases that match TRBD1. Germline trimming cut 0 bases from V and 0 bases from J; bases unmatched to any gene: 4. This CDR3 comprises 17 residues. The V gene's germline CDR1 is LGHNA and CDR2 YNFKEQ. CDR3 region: CASSQDRTGGSGNTIYF. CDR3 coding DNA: TGTGCCAGCAGCCAAGATCGTACAGGGGGCTCTGGAAACACCATATATTTT.

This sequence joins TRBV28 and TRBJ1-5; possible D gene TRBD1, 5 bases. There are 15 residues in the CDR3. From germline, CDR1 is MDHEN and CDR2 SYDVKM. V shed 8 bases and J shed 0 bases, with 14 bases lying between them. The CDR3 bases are TGTGCCAGCGGTCTGACAGTGTATAGCAATCAGCCCCAGCATTTT. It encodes CASGLTVYSNQPQHF.

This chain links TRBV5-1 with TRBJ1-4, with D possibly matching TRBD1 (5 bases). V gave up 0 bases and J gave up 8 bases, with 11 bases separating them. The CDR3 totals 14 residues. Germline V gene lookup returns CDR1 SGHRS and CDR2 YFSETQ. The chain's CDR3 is CASSLGQGLEKLFF. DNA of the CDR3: TGCGCCAGCAGCTTGGGCCAGGGTTTGGAAAAACTGTTTTTT.

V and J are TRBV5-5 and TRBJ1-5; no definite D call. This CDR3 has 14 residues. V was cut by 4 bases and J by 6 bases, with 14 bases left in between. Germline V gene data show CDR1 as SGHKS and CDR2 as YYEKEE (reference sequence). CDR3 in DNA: TGTGCCAGCAGCGTGGTTAGGACTAGTCAGCCCCAGCATTTT. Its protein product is CASSVVRTSQPQHF.

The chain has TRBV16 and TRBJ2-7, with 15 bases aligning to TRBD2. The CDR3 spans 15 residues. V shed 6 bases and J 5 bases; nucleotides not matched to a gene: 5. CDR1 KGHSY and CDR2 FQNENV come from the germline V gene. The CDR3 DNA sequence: TGTGCCAGCAGTGACGGGACTAGCGGGAGGAACGAGCAGTACTTC. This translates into CASSDGTSGRNEQYF.

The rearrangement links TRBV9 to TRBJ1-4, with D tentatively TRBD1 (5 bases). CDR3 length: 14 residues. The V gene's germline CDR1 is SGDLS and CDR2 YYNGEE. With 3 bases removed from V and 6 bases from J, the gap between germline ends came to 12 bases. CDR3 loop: CASSGGTNYEKLFF. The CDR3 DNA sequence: TGTGCCAGCAGCGGAGGGACCAATTATGAAAAACTGTTTTTT. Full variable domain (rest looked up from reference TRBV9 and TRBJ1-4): DSGVTQTPKHLITATGQRVTLRCSPRSGDLSVYWYQQSLDQGLQFLIQYYNGEERAKGNILERFSAQQFPDLHSELNLSSLELGDSALYFCASSGGTNYEKLFFGSGTQLSVL.

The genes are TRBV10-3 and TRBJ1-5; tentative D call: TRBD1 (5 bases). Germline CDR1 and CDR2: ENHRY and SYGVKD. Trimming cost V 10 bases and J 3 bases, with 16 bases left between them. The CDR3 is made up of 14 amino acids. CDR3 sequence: CATGETEFNQPQHF. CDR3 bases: TGTGCCACGGGGGAGACAGAGTTCAATCAGCCCCAGCATTTT.

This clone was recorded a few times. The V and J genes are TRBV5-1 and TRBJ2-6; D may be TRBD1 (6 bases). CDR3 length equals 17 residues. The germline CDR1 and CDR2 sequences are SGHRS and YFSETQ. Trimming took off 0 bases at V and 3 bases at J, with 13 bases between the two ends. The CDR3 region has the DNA TGCGCCAGCAGCTTGGCCCCAGGGGATTTTGGGGCCAACGTCCTGACTTTC. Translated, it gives CASSLAPGDFGANVLTF.

This chain's CDR3 is CASSPTDRSYNEQFF. For the CDR3, the DNA is TGTGCCAGCAGCCCCACGGACAGGTCCTACAATGAGCAGTTCTTC. The chain employs TRBV5-5 and TRBJ2-1, with 7 bases that match TRBD1. The V gene's germline CDR1 is SGHKS and CDR2 YYEKEE (reference sequence). The CDR3 spans 15 residues. V shed 4 bases and J 1 base; nucleotides not matched to a gene: 5.